The table lists the clone carrying this T cell receptor beta chain with a few counts. Its antigen is unidentified. The sample comes from a study of T cells after yellow fever vaccination. Study at large: Fractions low in cell number were prepared with SMART-Seq v4 Ultra Low Input. Findings of the study overall: A minor fraction of clonotypes spanned both CD4 and CD8 compartments. Contamination of FACS-sorted repertoires by abundant clonotypes from the bulk population could occur.

Germline CDR1 reads LGHDT; CDR2 reads YNNKEL (reference sequence). Deletions cut 2 bases from V and 3 bases from J, with 5 bases between. This CDR3 comprises 12 residues. Template switching by 5'RACE produced TCR cDNA, adding a universal primer site and UMIs. TCRdb recomputed calls from the 5' RACE reads with MiXCR, one row per CDR3 protein. The sample lists about 240,000 distinct CDR3 sequences, 6.9% seen once, with approximately 0.85% in the top ten. The receptor's source is a man aged 25-45 years who received the YFV17D yellow fever vaccine. This sequence joins TRBV3-1 and TRBJ2-7, with no clear D. The sequencing used CD4+ T cells sorted from PBMCs, collected 15 days after the yellow fever booster vaccination. The CDR3 loop is CASSQSNYEQYF. In nucleotides, the CDR3 is TGTGCCAGCAGCCAATCCAACTACGAGCAGTACTTC.